A single T cell receptor beta chain is shown here with its context. Compared with germline, one end of the junction differs, possibly owing to a read error. Using a J-beta primer mix together with a sample-barcoded 5' primer, a second PCR was run for roughly 7 to 11 cycles. TCRdb itself ran the 5' RACE reads through MiXCR, one entry per CDR3 protein. The sample carries under 750,000 distinct CDR3 sequences, roughly 48% recorded once. Germline V gene sequence: CDR1 MNHNY, CDR2 SVGAGI (reference sequence). CDR3 length equals 13 residues. The data derive from a study of blood T cells in healthy people across ages.

The material sequenced was blood. The rearrangement joins TRBV6-6 to TRBJ1-4, with a weak D call TRBD1 (5 bases). The clonotype comes from a man older than 75 in good health. DNA of the CDR3: TGTACCAGCAGGACGGGACCTTATGAAAAACTGTTTTTT. Translation: CTSRTGPYEKLFF.